This passage covers 27 T cell receptor beta chains from one sample sequenced in a study of cytomegalovirus exposure and HLA in healthy donors. 13 Jbeta primers and 60 Vbeta primers were used for the PCR. This table comes from immunoSEQ multiplex PCR, and its TCRdb copy is limited to in-frame clones, with some not included. The data hold 140,000 to 150,000 clones, with roughly 80% observed a single time. The sequenced material came from PBMCs. The receptor source for this set is a woman under 40 in good health and CMV-seronegative.

V is TRBV5-6 and J is TRBJ2-1; TRBD2 might be the D (6 bases). Between the trimmed V and J ends, which lost 0 bases and 0 bases, there was a span of 7 bases. The CDR3 contains 15 residues. The germline V gene has CDR1 SGHDT and CDR2 YYEEEE. CDR3 in DNA: TGTGCCAGCAGCTTGGACGGGAGCTCCTACAATGAGCAGTTCTTC. Translated: CASSLDGSSYNEQFF.

The chain carries TRBV27 and TRBJ2-7; TRBD1 might be the D (7 bases). Germline V lookup: CDR1 MNHEY, CDR2 SMNVEV (reference sequence). The CDR3 sequence is 14 residues long. Trimming pared 6 bases from V and 0 bases from J, leaving 12 bases between. CDR3 residues: CASSQGGHSYEQYF. CDR3 DNA: TGTGCCAGCAGCCAGGGGGGTCACTCCTACGAGCAGTACTTC.

This rearrangement joins TRBV11-3 to TRBJ2-1, with 9 nucleotides matching TRBD2. The CDR3 runs 17 residues. The V gene end was trimmed by 0 bases and the J gene end by 6 bases; junction bases not matched to a gene: 9. Germline V gives CDR1 SGHNT, CDR2 YENEEA. CDR3 loop: CASSLDFAGGPVNEQFF. CDR3 sequence (DNA): TGTGCCAGCAGCTTAGATTTCGCGGGGGGGCCAGTCAATGAGCAGTTCTTC.

The V and J genes are TRBV4-3 and TRBJ2-1; a weak D match, TRBD2 (5 bases). The germline CDR1 and CDR2 sequences are LGHNA and YSLEER. With 1 base removed from V and 0 bases from J, the gap between germline ends came to 7 bases. The CDR3 contains 15 residues. The CDR3: CASSQVGSSYNEQFF. CDR3 nucleotides: TGCGCCAGCAGCCAAGTAGGGAGCTCCTACAATGAGCAGTTCTTC.

The gene calls are TRBV10-1 and TRBJ2-7, with D possibly being TRBD2 (7 bases). In germline, CDR1 is WNHNN, CDR2 SYGVQD (reference sequence). V was cut by 0 bases and J by 2 bases, with 8 bases left in between. The CDR3 has 14 residues. CDR3: CASSESGGPYEQYF. The CDR3 nucleotides are TGCGCCAGCAGTGAGTCGGGGGGGCCCTACGAGCAGTACTTC.

V usage is TRBV9 and J usage is TRBJ2-1; D is perhaps TRBD1 (6 bases). Germline CDR1 reads SGDLS; CDR2 reads YYNGEE. The CDR3 extends over 13 amino acids. The germline V and J ends were trimmed by 2 bases and 10 bases, with 13 bases remaining between them. The CDR3 bases are TGTGCCAGCAGCGTGGGCAGGGGACGGGAGCAGTTCTTC. Amino acids: CASSVGRGREQFF.

On this clone: The identical CDR3 is also encoded by other nucleotide sequences in the sample. The genes are TRBV5-5 and TRBJ1-1; D unresolved. CDR3 length: 14 residues. V was pared by 0 bases and J by 0 bases, with 6 bases between. Germline V CDR1 and CDR2: SGHKS, YYEKEE (reference sequence). Here the CDR3 DNA reads TGTGCCAGCAGCTTGGGGCAGATGAACACTGAAGCTTTCTTT. Its protein is CASSLGQMNTEAFF.

J is TRBJ2-3 and V is TRBV2; no clear D gene. The CDR3 totals 14 residues. With 6 bases removed from V and 2 bases from J, the gap between germline ends came to 12 bases. CDR1 and CDR2 (germline): SNHLY, FYNNEI. CDR3 loop: CASRRGQVTDTQYF. The CDR3 bases are TGTGCCAGCAGGCGAGGCCAAGTCACAGATACGCAGTATTTT.

The chain joins TRBV6-5 to TRBJ1-2, with a weak D call TRBD1 (5 bases). The germline gives CDR1 MNHEY, CDR2 SVGAGI. Trimming removed 6 bases from V and 4 bases from J, with 15 bases in between. The CDR3 covers 14 residues. CDR3 nucleotides: TGTGCCAGCAGCCGGGACGGGACTAGCTATGGCTACACCTTC. Translation gives CASSRDGTSYGYTF.

This chain uses TRBV5-6 with TRBJ1-5; D gene uncertain. This CDR3 contains 15 residues. V was pared by 1 base and J by 7 bases, with 15 bases between. The germline CDR1 and CDR2 sequences are SGHDT and YYEEEE. The CDR3 here is CASSLKSNFGQPQHF. CDR3 DNA: TGTGCCAGCAGCTTGAAGAGCAACTTCGGGCAGCCCCAGCATTTT.

The chain employs TRBV5-1 and TRBJ1-2; D not certain. CDR1 is SGHRS and CDR2 is YFSETQ in the germline V gene. Trimming took off 0 bases at V and 2 bases at J, with 8 bases between the two ends. This CDR3 comprises 14 residues. CDR3 sequence (DNA): TGCGCCAGCAGCTTGGGGAGCTTGAACTATGGCTACACCTTC. Encoded protein: CASSLGSLNYGYTF.

The J gene is TRBJ2-1, the V gene TRBV4-2; TRBD2 agrees at 11 bases. CDR3 length: 14 amino acids. Per germline, CDR1 LGHNA and CDR2 YNFKEQ. V lost 4 bases to trimming and J lost 6 bases; unmatched junction nucleotides: 2. The CDR3: CASSRGLAGNEQFF. The CDR3, as DNA: TGTGCCAGCAGCCGAGGACTAGCGGGCAATGAGCAGTTCTTC.

This chain joins TRBV7-2 and TRBJ1-1; 9 bases agree with TRBD1. With 4 bases clipped from V and 8 bases from J, the junction kept 14 bases outside the gene matches. Germline CDR1 reads SGHTA; CDR2 reads FQGNSA. CDR3 length: 16 amino acids. CDR3 region: CASSSRRTGVKQEAFF. As DNA, the CDR3 is TGTGCCAGCAGCTCCCGTCGGACAGGGGTCAAACAGGAAGCTTTCTTT.

The chain combines TRBV19 with TRBJ2-5; 7 nucleotides line up with TRBD2. Trimming cost V 3 bases and J 1 base; bases outside gene matches: 8. Germline V CDR1 and CDR2: LNHDA, SQIVND (reference sequence). This CDR3 has 16 residues. This CDR3 is CASSIIGGGSQETQYF. The CDR3, as DNA: TGTGCCAGTAGTATTATTGGCGGGGGATCCCAAGAGACCCAGTACTTC.

This chain joins TRBV12-5 and TRBJ2-7, with 10 bases lining up with TRBD1. Per germline, CDR1 LGHNT and CDR2 FRNRAP. Losses at the gene ends were 2 bases for V and 5 bases for J; bases not matched to a gene: 18. The CDR3 runs to 19 residues. The CDR3 protein is CASGLLPRPPGQGLHEQYF. The DNA of the CDR3 is TGTGCTAGTGGTTTGCTACCTCGCCCCCCGGGACAGGGGTTGCACGAGCAGTACTTC.

This CDR3 reads CASSRQVNYEQYF. The CDR3 coding sequence is TGTGCCAGCAGCAGACAGGTTAACTACGAGCAGTACTTC. V gene TRBV7-2 combines with J gene TRBJ2-7; TRBD1 is a possible D gene (6 bases). There are 13 residues in the CDR3. V lost 5 bases, J lost 3 bases, and 11 bases lay in between. CDR1 SGHTA and CDR2 FQGNSA come from the germline V gene.

This clone was detected only a few times. The V call is TRBV6-1, the J call TRBJ2-7, with TRBD2 as a possible D gene (5 bases). Germline V CDR1 and CDR2: MNHNS, SASEGT. V gave up 6 bases and J gave up 10 bases, with 22 bases separating them. The CDR3 contains 14 residues. This CDR3 reads CASRTLDSLGFQYF. The CDR3 DNA reads as TGTGCCAGCAGGACCCTAGATTCACTAGGGTTTCAGTACTTC.

This chain uses TRBV19 with TRBJ1-3; D gene uncertain. Germline V gene data show CDR1 as LNHDA and CDR2 as SQIVND (reference sequence). The V and J ends lost 1 base and 0 bases respectively, with 10 bases between them. This CDR3 has 16 residues. CDR3 residues: CASSIARSISGNTIYF. The CDR3, as DNA: TGTGCCAGTAGTATAGCCCGATCTATCTCTGGAAACACCATATATTTT.

The rearrangement links TRBV6-1 to TRBJ1-2, with 8 bases that match TRBD1. CDR3 length: 14 residues. V shed 6 bases, J shed 4 bases, and the junction held 7 bases outside the gene matches. CDR1 is MNHNS, CDR2 SASEGT, per germline. CDR3 DNA sequence: TGTGCCAGCAGGAGCCCCCAGGGGGCCTATGGCTACACCTTC. It specifies CASRSPQGAYGYTF.

The sample holds a few counts of this clone. CDR3 loop: CASSDSLGTGNSPLHF. In nucleotides, the CDR3 is TGCGCCAGCAGTGACTCTCTCGGGACAGGGAATTCACCCCTCCACTTT. This rearrangement joins TRBV4-1 to TRBJ1-6; TRBD1 matches at 9 bases. Trimming took 6 bases from V and 7 from J; bases not matched to a gene: 10. CDR3 size: 16 residues. CDR1 and CDR2 from the germline V gene are MGHRA and YSYEKL.

The genes are TRBV29-1 and TRBJ2-1, with 7 bases identical to TRBD2. Trimming cost V 4 bases and J 3 bases; bases outside gene matches: 15. The CDR3 is 17 amino acids. The germline V gene encodes CDR1 SQVTM and CDR2 ANQGSEA. The CDR3 is CSVGPIPGTTVYNEQFF. CDR3 in DNA: TGCAGCGTTGGCCCTATCCCCGGGACTACCGTCTACAATGAGCAGTTCTTC.

The rearrangement joins TRBV19 to TRBJ1-1; 9 positions agree with TRBD1. CDR1 and CDR2 from the germline V gene are LNHDA and SQIVND (reference sequence). After removal of 4 bases from V and 1 base from J, the junction contained 4 bases not matched to a gene. The CDR3 contains 15 residues. CDR3 nucleotide sequence: TGTGCCAGTAGTAGGGACAGGGATCCGAACACTGAAGCTTTCTTT. It codes for CASSRDRDPNTEAFF.

The V call is TRBV11-2, the J call TRBJ2-7, with TRBD2 identical over 12 bases. The CDR3 runs to 14 residues. The germline gives CDR1 SGHAT, CDR2 FQNNGV. V was pared by 4 bases and J by 5 bases, with 3 bases of the junction left unmatched. CDR3 protein: CASSYTSGGNEQYF. The CDR3 bases are TGTGCCAGCAGCTATACTAGCGGGGGGAACGAGCAGTACTTC.

The chain is built from TRBV5-1 and TRBJ2-2, with TRBD1 as a possible D gene (5 bases). CDR1 is SGHRS, CDR2 YFSETQ, per germline. CDR3 length equals 14 residues. The germline V and J ends were trimmed by 7 bases and 4 bases, with 14 bases remaining between them. CDR3 sequence reads: CASLRQGFTGELFF. The CDR3 nucleotides are TGCGCCAGCCTACGCCAGGGATTCACCGGGGAGCTGTTTTTT.

The rearrangement joins TRBV28 to TRBJ2-1; D possibly corresponds to TRBD2 (6 bases). Looked up from germline, CDR1 is MDHEN and CDR2 is SYDVKM. The CDR3 totals 16 residues. Trimming pared 3 bases from V and 8 bases from J, leaving 20 bases between. The DNA of the CDR3 is TGTGCCAGCAGTTTTCTTCCGGTGCCCCGGAGGGATGAGCAGTTCTTC. It translates to CASSFLPVPRRDEQFF.

The chain couples TRBV28 to TRBJ1-2, with 7 bases that match TRBD1. This CDR3 spans 12 amino acids. The junction had 3 bases not matched to a gene; V was cut back by 7 bases and J by 4 bases. Germline values: CDR1 MDHEN, CDR2 SYDVKM. The CDR3 is CASNRGGYGYTF. The CDR3 DNA reads as TGTGCCAGCAACAGGGGTGGCTATGGCTACACCTTC.

The V gene is TRBV7-3, the J gene TRBJ2-1; the D gene is possibly TRBD2 (5 bases). The CDR3 is made up of 14 amino acids. V gave up 5 bases and J gave up 3 bases, with 11 bases separating them. Germline CDR1 is SGHTA and CDR2 is FQGTGA. CDR3 nucleotide sequence: TGTGCCAGCAGCCCCCTCGGGGACTACAATGAGCAGTTCTTC. As protein: CASSPLGDYNEQFF.